Following are 22 T cell receptor beta chains from one sample sequenced in a study of blood T cells in healthy people across ages. Next came a second PCR, run for about 7 to 11 cycles, which used a sample-barcoded 5' primer along with a J-beta primer mix. TCRdb re-analysed the 5' RACE reads in MiXCR, keeping a single row per CDR3 protein. The repertoire holds roughly 800,000 distinct CDR3 sequences, with nearly 60% as singletons. The sequenced material came from blood. Receptors originate from a man aged 25-40 years in good health.

The genes are TRBV29-1 and TRBJ1-1, with D possibly being TRBD1 (5 bases). Between the trimmed V and J ends, which lost 6 bases and 8 bases, there was a span of 10 bases. Germline V gene sequence: CDR1 SQVTM, CDR2 ANQGSEA. The CDR3 loop spans 10 amino acids. In DNA form, the CDR3 reads TGCAGCGTGGGAAACAGGGAAGCTTTCTTT. Amino acids: CSVGNREAFF.

This clonotype appeared a single time. This chain joins TRBV7-2 and TRBJ2-1; 14 positions agree with TRBD2. V was pared by 2 bases and J by 7 bases, with 10 bases of the junction left unmatched. CDR3 length: 18 residues. Per the germline V gene, CDR1 is SGHTA and CDR2 is FQGNSA. This CDR3 is CASSLTFPGTSGRNEQFF. The CDR3 DNA sequence: TGTGCCAGCAGCTTAACATTTCCCGGGACTAGCGGGAGAAATGAGCAGTTCTTC.

This chain uses TRBV12-3 or TRBV12-4 with TRBJ2-7; D perhaps matches TRBD2 (5 bases). The V gene lost 5 bases and the J gene lost 2 bases, with 7 bases spanning the gap. The CDR3 is 12 residues long. CDR3 coding DNA: TGTGCCAGCAGTCGACTAACCTACGAGCAGTACTTC. As protein: CASSRLTYEQYF.

The chain uses TRBV19 and TRBJ2-5; D is unclear. V lost 5 bases, J lost 5 bases, and 12 bases lay in between. This CDR3 region has 13 residues. Germline lookup yields CDR1 LNHDA and CDR2 SQIVND (reference sequence). The CDR3 nucleotides read TGTGCCAGTAGTTCAGTCGCACTGGAGACCCAGTACTTC. This encodes CASSSVALETQYF.

The rearrangement uses TRBV11-2 and TRBJ2-3, with a weak D call TRBD2 (6 bases). V lost 4 bases and J 3 bases, leaving 14 bases between the germline ends. CDR1 and CDR2 from the germline V gene are SGHAT and FQNNGV. This CDR3 spans 15 amino acids. DNA for the CDR3: TGTGCCAGCAGCTCGACGCTTCGGGGGACAGATACGCAGTATTTT. Protein: CASSSTLRGTDTQYF.

This sequence joins TRBV20-1 and TRBJ2-1; 12 bases align to TRBD2. In germline, CDR1 is DFQATT, CDR2 SNEGSKA (reference sequence). The V segment lost 5 bases and the J segment 7 bases; nucleotides outside the gene matches: 6. The CDR3 runs to 14 residues. The CDR3 reads CSASTSGSGNEQFF. The DNA of the CDR3 is TGCAGTGCTTCGACTAGCGGGAGTGGAAATGAGCAGTTCTTC.

The CDR3 region has the DNA TGCAGTGCCCTTTCGCGGGGGGCGGGAAACACCATATATTTT. It encodes CSALSRGAGNTIYF. V usage is TRBV20-1 and J usage is TRBJ1-3; a possible D gene is TRBD1 (6 bases). Germline V gene sequence: CDR1 DFQATT, CDR2 SNEGSKA (reference sequence). The germline V and J ends were trimmed by 6 bases and 4 bases, with 16 bases remaining between them. This CDR3 is built from 14 residues.

The V gene is TRBV20-1, the J gene TRBJ2-7, with D tentatively TRBD1 (5 bases). The CDR3 is made up of 15 amino acids. Trimming cost V 0 bases and J 0 bases, with 12 bases left between them. CDR1 is DFQATT, CDR2 SNEGSKA, per germline (reference sequence). The CDR3 coding sequence is TGCAGTGCTAGAGATGGGGCGGTGAGCTCCTACGAGCAGTACTTC. Residues: CSARDGAVSSYEQYF.

The V gene is TRBV7-3, the J gene TRBJ2-1; D ambiguous. Germline values: CDR1 SGHTA, CDR2 FQGTGA. The CDR3 is 15 residues long. V dropped 4 bases and J dropped 3 bases, with 13 bases sitting between them. The DNA for the CDR3 is TGTGCCAGCAGCTCGGACCCCAAGAGCTACAATGAGCAGTTCTTC. Its translation: CASSSDPKSYNEQFF.

The chain carries TRBV7-8 and TRBJ1-2; no clear D gene. Trimming took off 0 bases at V and 8 bases at J, with 19 bases between the two ends. The CDR3 is 16 residues long. The germline V gene encodes CDR1 SGHVS and CDR2 FQNEAQ. The CDR3 sequence is CASSLAGAATQHGYTF. The CDR3 nucleotides read TGTGCCAGCAGCTTAGCTGGTGCAGCGACCCAACACGGCTACACCTTC.

The gene calls are TRBV4-3 and TRBJ1-2; 9 bases map to TRBD1. The CDR3 is 15 amino acids. Germline V lookup: CDR1 LGHNA, CDR2 YSLEER. With 0 bases clipped from V and 4 bases from J, the junction kept 3 bases outside the gene matches. The CDR3 nucleotides are TGCGCCAGCAGCCAAGAGGGACAGGGCTTCTATGGCTACACCTTC. Protein sequence: CASSQEGQGFYGYTF.

This chain links TRBV25-1 with TRBJ2-5, with TRBD1 as a possible D gene (5 bases). Trimming shortened V by 1 base and J by 4 bases, and 10 bases separated the two germline ends. The CDR3 runs to 14 residues. Germline V gene data show CDR1 as MGHDK and CDR2 as SYGVNS. CDR3 sequence (DNA): TGTGCCAGCAGTGAATCCGCAGGGCCAGAGACCCAGTACTTC. It codes for CASSESAGPETQYF.

The rearrangement joins TRBV9 to TRBJ2-3; 8 nucleotides agree with TRBD2. Per germline, CDR1 SGDLS and CDR2 YYNGEE. The trim removed 1 base at V and 0 bases at J, leaving 1 base unmatched. The CDR3 has 15 residues. Written as DNA, the CDR3 is TGTGCCAGCAGCGTACTAGCGGGTAGCACAGATACGCAGTATTTT. It translates to CASSVLAGSTDTQYF.

This chain connects TRBV28 to TRBJ2-7; TRBD2 agrees at 8 bases. The CDR3 has 18 amino acids. J gave up 3 bases and V 2 bases, and 15 bases lay outside the gene matches. CDR1 is MDHEN, CDR2 SYDVKM, per germline. CDR3 sequence reads: CASSLGGIGTRGYYEQYF. Written as DNA, the CDR3 is TGTGCCAGCAGTTTAGGAGGGATTGGGACTAGAGGATACTACGAGCAGTACTTC.

The chain is built from TRBV25-1 and TRBJ2-5, with D possibly matching TRBD1 (5 bases). The V end lost 5 bases, the J end lost 1 base, and 11 bases lay between the germline ends. Germline loops: CDR1 MGHDK, CDR2 SYGVNS. The CDR3 length is 14 residues. CDR3 nucleotide sequence: TGTGCCAGCAGTCGGCAGGGCCCCCAAGAGACCCAGTACTTC. This gives the protein CASSRQGPQETQYF.

Ten or more counts support this clonotype. This chain connects TRBV7-2 to TRBJ2-7; no definite D call. Germline-derived CDR1 and CDR2 are SGHTA and FQGNSA. V was clipped by 5 bases and J by 3 bases, with 11 bases between them. This CDR3 comprises 13 residues. The chain's CDR3 is CASSLSTGYEQYF. CDR3 sequence (DNA): TGTGCCAGCAGCCTCTCCACTGGCTACGAGCAGTACTTC.

This clonotype was seen only a few times. This sequence joins TRBV6-6 and TRBJ2-5, with no clear D. CDR3 length: 12 amino acids. Germline CDR1 is MNHNY and CDR2 is SVGAGI (reference sequence). V lost 0 bases, J lost 5 bases, and 4 bases lay in between. The CDR3: CASSYSVETQYF. CDR3 nucleotide sequence: TGTGCCAGCAGTTACTCGGTTGAGACCCAGTACTTC.

V and J are TRBV20-1 and TRBJ2-3; D is undetermined. The V end lost 6 bases, the J end lost 0 bases, and 16 bases lay between the germline ends. CDR1 DFQATT and CDR2 SNEGSKA come from the germline V gene (reference sequence). The CDR3 is made up of 15 amino acids. CDR3 nucleotide sequence: TGCAGTGCGCGAGGCGGCTCAACTAGCACAGATACGCAGTATTTT. As protein: CSARGGSTSTDTQYF.

The chain employs TRBV5-1 and TRBJ1-1, with D hard to call. V shed 4 bases and J shed 7 bases, with 14 bases lying between them. This CDR3 comprises 13 residues. Germline V gene data show CDR1 as SGHRS and CDR2 as YFSETQ. CDR3 residues: CASSPGQRCEAFF. For the CDR3, the DNA is TGCGCCAGCAGCCCCGGCCAGCGCTGTGAAGCTTTCTTT.

The genes are TRBV20-1 and TRBJ2-4; 7 bases map to TRBD2. The CDR3 totals 18 residues. Per the germline V gene, CDR1 is DFQATT and CDR2 is SNEGSKA (reference sequence). Trimming at V came to 6 bases and at J to 1 base, leaving 18 bases not matched to a gene. CDR3 in DNA: TGCAGTGCCAGTCGTACTAGCGCCCTCGGGGGGGCCAAAAACATTCAGTACTTC. It specifies CSASRTSALGGAKNIQYF.

This clonotype came up once. An end of the junction differs from the germline gene, which may be a read error. In DNA form, the CDR3 reads TGTGCTAGCAGCTTATATATGGGACAGAAAGAGACCCAGTACTTC. Translation gives CASSLYMGQKETQYF. The chain has TRBV7-7 and TRBJ2-5; 7 positions agree with TRBD1. Germline CDR1 and CDR2: SSHAT and FNYEAQ (reference sequence). The CDR3 runs to 15 residues.

This clonotype occurred a few times. This sequence may be a read error, since a much larger clone differs from it by one base. This rearrangement joins TRBV5-6 to TRBJ2-7; perhaps TRBD2 as D (6 bases). Germline values: CDR1 SGHDT, CDR2 YYEEEE. CDR3 length: 14 residues. The CDR3 DNA sequence: TGTGCCAGCAGCTGGGGGACTCGCTCCTACGGGCAGTACTTC. It yields the protein CASSWGTRSYGQYF.